These 26 T cell receptor beta chains share one sample of origin, sequenced in a study of response to subunit inactivated influenza vaccine. From the RT-PCR reads, TCRdb called clonotypes with MiXCR, one entry per CDR3 protein. The repertoire consists of around 710,000 distinct CDR3 sequences, with roughly 13% occurring once and the leading ten covering 5.5% to 7%. Specimen: PBMCs from blood, collected 14 days before vaccination. These TCRs come from a middle-aged man who received an inactivated influenza vaccine.

The rearrangement links TRBV10-3 to TRBJ2-5; 8 positions agree with TRBD1. Germline-derived CDR1 and CDR2 are ENHRY and SYGVKD. V dropped 0 bases and J dropped 4; count of bases not matched to a gene: 4. The CDR3 totals 15 residues. Written as DNA, the CDR3 is TGTGCCATCAGTGAGTCGGCAGGGGGCGTAGAGACCCAGTACTTC. Its protein is CAISESAGGVETQYF.

This clonotype has just a few counts. The gene calls are TRBV20-1 and TRBJ1-2; D uncertain. Germline V gene data show CDR1 as DFQATT and CDR2 as SNEGSKA (reference sequence). The V end was cut by 3 bases, the J end by 4 bases, with 12 bases between. The CDR3 spans 13 residues. The CDR3 spells CSARVKGLYGYTF. DNA of the CDR3: TGCAGTGCTAGGGTTAAAGGACTCTATGGCTACACCTTC.

The rearrangement uses TRBV27 and TRBJ2-7, with 9 bases aligning to TRBD1. Germline CDR1 is MNHEY and CDR2 is SMNVEV (reference sequence). V was clipped by 5 bases and J by 0 bases; unmatched bases: 8. The CDR3 is 16 residues long. CDR3 region: CASSPIYRGHSYEQYF. In DNA form, the CDR3 reads TGTGCCAGCAGTCCGATCTACAGGGGGCACTCCTACGAGCAGTACTTC.

The V gene is TRBV9, the J gene TRBJ2-3; D unresolved. This CDR3 region has 12 residues. CDR1 and CDR2 (germline): SGDLS, YYNGEE. V lost 0 bases and J 6 bases, leaving 5 bases between the germline ends. The CDR3 sequence is CASSVAMDTQYF. The CDR3 DNA follows: TGTGCCAGCAGCGTAGCTATGGATACGCAGTATTTT.

V is TRBV4-2 and J is TRBJ2-3; D is possibly TRBD1 or TRBD2 (6 bases each). Trimming left V 1 base short and J 6 bases short, with 8 bases between. Germline CDR1 reads LGHNA; CDR2 reads YNFKEQ. CDR3 length: 13 amino acids. CDR3 sequence: CASSQVGGDTQYF. The CDR3 coding sequence is TGTGCCAGCAGCCAAGTAGGGGGGGATACGCAGTATTTT.

This clonotype was seen at least ten times. The chain is built from TRBV24-1 and TRBJ2-3, with D tentatively TRBD1 (6 bases). Germline CDR1 reads KGHDR; CDR2 reads SFDVKD. The CDR3 runs 19 residues. V shed 4 bases and J shed 0 bases, with 22 bases lying between them. The DNA for the CDR3 is TGTGCCACCAGTGACCTCGCAACGGACAGCGGAGGAAGCACAGATACGCAGTATTTT. Its protein is CATSDLATDSGGSTDTQYF.

The DNA for the CDR3 is TGTGCCAGCCCCAGACAGGACAGGGGCTACGAGCAGTACTTC. It codes for CASPRQDRGYEQYF. The rearrangement links TRBV7-2 to TRBJ2-7; 9 bases align to TRBD1. Germline loops: CDR1 SGHTA, CDR2 FQGNSA. The CDR3 extends over 14 amino acids. V dropped 8 bases and J dropped 3; count of bases not matched to a gene: 8. Variable domain in full (rest from reference TRBV7-2 and TRBJ2-7): GAGVSQSPSNKVTEKGKDVELRCDPISGHTALYWYRQSLGQGLEFLIYFQGNSAPDKSGLPSDRFSAERTGGSVSTLTIQRTQQEDSAVYLCASPRQDRGYEQYFGPGTRLTVT.

The chain links TRBV7-9 to TRBJ1-2, with TRBD1 as a possible D gene (5 bases). Between the trimmed V and J ends, which lost 8 bases and 2 bases, there was a span of 12 bases. CDR1 and CDR2 (germline): SEHNR, FQNEAQ (reference sequence). The CDR3 runs to 13 residues. CDR3 in amino acids: CASERDRNYGYTF. In nucleotides, the CDR3 is TGTGCCAGCGAGAGGGACCGGAACTATGGCTACACCTTC.

The table lists this clonotype with a few counts. V usage is TRBV5-5 and J usage is TRBJ2-7; 8 bases match TRBD1. Trimming removed 0 bases from V and 4 bases from J; junction bases left unmatched: 6. CDR1 is SGHKS, CDR2 YYEKEE, per germline (reference sequence). The CDR3 runs to 15 residues. The CDR3 here is CASSLGGQGKYEQYF. CDR3 nucleotides: TGTGCCAGCAGCTTGGGAGGACAGGGCAAATACGAGCAGTACTTC.

This clonotype turned up a few times. The gene calls are TRBV28 and TRBJ1-5; D is ambiguous. The germline V gene has CDR1 MDHEN and CDR2 SYDVKM. V lost 6 bases to trimming and J lost 0 bases, with 6 bases between them. The CDR3 totals 13 residues. The CDR3 nucleotides are TGTGCCAGCAGAATAAATAGCAATCAGCCCCAGCATTTT. Its protein is CASRINSNQPQHF.

This clonotype was detected only a few times. The rearrangement joins TRBV11-2 to TRBJ2-2; no firm D call. V was trimmed by 5 bases and J by 4 bases, leaving 11 bases between them. This CDR3 spans 14 amino acids. Germline CDR1 is SGHAT and CDR2 is FQNNGV. The CDR3, as DNA: TGTGCCAGCAGCCGTACGGAACGCACCGGGGAGCTGTTTTTT. Translation: CASSRTERTGELFF. Full variable domain (outside the CDR3, taken from reference TRBV11-2 and TRBJ2-2): EAGVAQSPRYKIIEKRQSVAFWCNPISGHATLYWYQQILGQGPKLLIQFQNNGVVDDSQLPKDRFSAERLKGVDSTLKIQPAKLEDSAVYLCASSRTERTGELFFGEGSRLTVL.

The table lists this clonotype with many counts. The chain uses TRBV7-2 and TRBJ2-1; D not certain. This CDR3 has 11 residues. Germline V CDR1 and CDR2: SGHTA, FQGNSA. Trimming left V 5 bases short and J 8 bases short, with 7 bases between. The CDR3 region is CASSRVYEQFF. The DNA of the CDR3 is TGTGCCAGCAGCCGGGTGTATGAGCAGTTCTTC.

This clonotype occurred a few times. The chain uses TRBV20-1 and TRBJ2-1, with D possibly TRBD2 on 6 matching bases. The germline CDR1 and CDR2 sequences are DFQATT and SNEGSKA (reference sequence). The CDR3 runs to 13 residues. V was clipped by 6 bases and J by 4 bases, with 13 bases between them. For the CDR3, the DNA is TGCAGTGCCGCTCCCGGGGGATACAATGAGCAGTTCTTC. Amino acids: CSAAPGGYNEQFF.

The chain employs TRBV20-1 and TRBJ2-1; no reliable D call. Germline CDR1 is DFQATT and CDR2 is SNEGSKA (reference sequence). This CDR3 region has 15 residues. Trimming cost V 6 bases and J 6 bases, with 21 bases left between them. The CDR3 loop is CSALGFLSGLNEQFF. The CDR3 DNA follows: TGCAGTGCGCTAGGGTTCCTGAGTGGTCTCAATGAGCAGTTCTTC.

This clonotype was seen repeatedly, ten times or more. This chain joins TRBV18 and TRBJ1-2; D is undetermined. In germline, CDR1 is KGHSH, CDR2 LQKENI. The CDR3 has 13 amino acids. Trimming took 3 bases from V and 4 from J, leaving 9 bases between them. As DNA, the CDR3 is TGTGCCAGCTCACCGGACGAAGCCTATGGCTACACCTTC. Translated, it gives CASSPDEAYGYTF.

This clonotype was seen only a few times. This sequence joins TRBV7-9 and TRBJ2-3; 8 nucleotides line up with TRBD1. There are 12 residues in the CDR3. Germline CDR1 and CDR2: SEHNR and FQNEAQ (reference sequence). V gave up 8 bases and J gave up 8 bases; unmatched junction bases: 6. This CDR3 is CASGTGGGTQYF. The CDR3 DNA follows: TGTGCCAGCGGCACAGGGGGTGGTACGCAGTATTTT.

The sample holds a few counts of this clonotype. J is TRBJ1-1 and V is TRBV20-1, with a weak D call TRBD1 (6 bases). The CDR3 is 14 residues long. CDR1 and CDR2 from the germline V gene are DFQATT and SNEGSKA (reference sequence). V shed 6 bases and J shed 1 base, with 15 bases lying between them. The CDR3 protein is CSAGGQLQNTEAFF. DNA of the CDR3: TGCAGTGCGGGAGGACAGCTCCAGAACACTGAAGCTTTCTTT.

The J gene is TRBJ2-7, the V gene TRBV25-1; 7 bases map to TRBD1. V lost 0 bases to trimming and J lost 7 bases; unmatched junction nucleotides: 6. The CDR3 contains 14 residues. Germline V gene sequence: CDR1 MGHDK, CDR2 SYGVNS. CDR3 amino acids: CASSEYYRGLEQYF. The CDR3 bases are TGTGCCAGCAGTGAATACTACAGGGGTTTGGAGCAGTACTTC.

The CDR3: CASSTDRVKQYF. Here the CDR3 DNA reads TGCGCCAGCAGCACCGACAGGGTTAAGCAGTATTTT. This chain connects TRBV5-1 to TRBJ2-3, with TRBD1 matching 7 bases. There are 12 residues in the CDR3. V lost 4 bases, J lost 11 bases, and 7 bases stayed unmatched. Germline lookup yields CDR1 SGHRS and CDR2 YFSETQ.

This clonotype has more than one count but fewer than ten. The chain links TRBV12-3 or TRBV12-4 to TRBJ1-5, with D perhaps matching TRBD1 (5 bases). Trimming shortened V by 5 bases and J by 2 bases, and 16 bases separated the two germline ends. The CDR3 loop spans 16 amino acids. The DNA for the CDR3 is TGTGCCAGCAGTGCCCTTTTCTTGGGGGGCAATCAGCCCCAGCATTTT. Its translation is CASSALFLGGNQPQHF.

Details on this clonotype: An end of the junction does not agree with germline; a read error may underlie this. The V gene is TRBV6-2 or TRBV6-3, the J gene TRBJ2-1, with D tentatively TRBD2 (6 bases). CDR1 MNHEY and CDR2 SVGEGT come from the germline V gene. The CDR3 consists of 16 residues. CDR3 DNA sequence: TGTGCCATCAGTCCGTTCGGCGGGATCTCCTACAATGAGCAGTTCTTC. It specifies CAISPFGGISYNEQFF.

The chain has TRBV10-3 and TRBJ2-1; 7 bases agree with TRBD2. The CDR3 has 10 residues. The trim removed 10 bases at V and 13 bases at J, leaving 7 bases unmatched. Germline loops: CDR1 ENHRY, CDR2 SYGVKD. The CDR3 DNA reads as TGTGCCACGTCAAGCGGGACTCAGTTCTTC. As protein: CATSSGTQFF.

This clonotype came up a few times. This chain joins TRBV4-3 and TRBJ2-1; TRBD2 is a possible D gene (5 bases). This CDR3 comprises 16 residues. V lost 3 bases and J lost 0, with 12 bases in between. The germline V gene encodes CDR1 LGHNA and CDR2 YSLEER. DNA of the CDR3: TGCGCCAGCAGCCATCTTGTGGGGAGCTCCTACAATGAGCAGTTCTTC. Amino acids: CASSHLVGSSYNEQFF.

The V call is TRBV9, the J call TRBJ2-1; 10 bases line up with TRBD2. V was clipped by 0 bases and J by 5 bases; unmatched bases: 8. The length of the CDR3 is 17 residues. Per germline, CDR1 SGDLS and CDR2 YYNGEE. CDR3 DNA: TGTGCCAGCAGCGTAGGCGGTGGGGGACTAGCGAACAATGAGCAGTTCTTC. This encodes CASSVGGGGLANNEQFF.

This clonotype was recorded a few times. V is TRBV12-3 or TRBV12-4 and J is TRBJ1-5, with a weak D call TRBD1 (5 bases). Trimming removed 3 bases at V and 3 bases at J, with 18 bases between. This CDR3 spans 17 amino acids. The CDR3 sequence is CASSFGRTKGLNQPQHF. The CDR3 DNA follows: TGTGCCAGCAGTTTTGGGCGGACGAAGGGGCTCAATCAGCCCCAGCATTTT.

This clonotype was detected only a few times. The J gene is TRBJ2-7, the V gene TRBV29-1; TRBD1 aligns across 9 bases. With V trimmed by 4 bases and J by 0 bases, 4 bases remained unmatched. CDR3 length: 14 residues. Germline lookup yields CDR1 SQVTM and CDR2 ANQGSEA. The CDR3 reads CSVGGQGDSYEQYF. In nucleotides, the CDR3 is TGCAGCGTTGGGGGACAGGGCGACTCCTACGAGCAGTACTTC.